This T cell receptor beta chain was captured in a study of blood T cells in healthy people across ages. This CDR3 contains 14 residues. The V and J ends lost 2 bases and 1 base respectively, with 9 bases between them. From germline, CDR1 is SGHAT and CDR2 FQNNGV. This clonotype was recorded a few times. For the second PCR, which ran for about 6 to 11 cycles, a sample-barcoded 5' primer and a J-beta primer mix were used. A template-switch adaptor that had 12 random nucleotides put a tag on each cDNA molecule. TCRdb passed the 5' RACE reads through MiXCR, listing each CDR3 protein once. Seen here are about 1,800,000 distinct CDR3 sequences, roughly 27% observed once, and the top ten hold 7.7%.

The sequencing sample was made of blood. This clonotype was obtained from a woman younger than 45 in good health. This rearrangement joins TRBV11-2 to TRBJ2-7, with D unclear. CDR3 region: CASSLISSSYEQYF. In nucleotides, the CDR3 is TGTGCCAGCAGCTTAATCTCTTCTTCCTACGAGCAGTACTTC. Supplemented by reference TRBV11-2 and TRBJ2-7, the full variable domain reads EAGVAQSPRYKIIEKRQSVAFWCNPISGHATLYWYQQILGQGPKLLIQFQNNGVVDDSQLPKDRFSAERLKGVDSTLKIQPAKLEDSAVYLCASSLISSSYEQYFGPGTRLTVT.